This TCR beta chain came from a study of a mutant IDH1 vaccine in newly diagnosed glioma. Study summary: Patients' prior therapy spanned radiotherapy, temozolomide, or both; most underwent both. The study, taken as a whole, reports: It was about 93% of patients that developed vaccine-induced immune responses.

Time point described: week 23, last vaccination. The vaccine gave 300 ug of a 20-mer mutant IDH1 peptide subcutaneously per dose. Note on this clone: Its antigen is unidentified.

Here immunoSEQ multiplex PCR was the method, and the copy in TCRdb shows in-frame clones only, minus some. The profile shows around 56,000 clones, 80% to 90% of them singletons. The source material was PBMCs, sampled from a glioma patient whose treatment included an IDH1 peptide vaccine. This TCR derives from a woman in her thirties or forties with glioma. Some clones in this sample may be carry-over from other donors' samples.

CDR3 coding DNA: TGTGCCAGCAGTTCAGGGAAAACCTCCTACAATGAGCAGTTCTTC. Its translation: CASSSGKTSYNEQFF. The genes are TRBV6-4 and TRBJ2-1; tentatively, D is TRBD1 (5 bases). CDR1 and CDR2 (germline): MRHNA, SNTAGT. The ends were cut back, 5 bases at V and 0 bases at J, with 11 bases in the middle. The CDR3 length is 15 residues.